The 4 T cell receptor beta chains below were found in one sample sequenced in a study of cytomegalovirus exposure and HLA in healthy donors. Use of 60 Vbeta and 13 Jbeta primers characterized the PCR. Sequencing used immunoSEQ multiplex PCR; TCRdb keeps in-frame clones, though not all of them. The sample has 120,000 or so clones, 17% seen once. Sequences were obtained from PBMCs. These receptors came from a female donor in good health and CMV-seropositive.

A single count supports this clone. The chain is built from TRBV25-1 and TRBJ2-7; D is uncertain. Germline values: CDR1 MGHDK, CDR2 SYGVNS. V was clipped by 5 bases and J by 3 bases, with 8 bases between them. The CDR3 is made up of 12 amino acids. The CDR3: CASSRNFYEQYF. The CDR3 nucleotides read TGTGCCAGCAGTAGAAACTTCTACGAGCAGTACTTC.

This clone has only a few counts. The chain uses TRBV9 and TRBJ2-5, with D possibly being TRBD2 (7 bases). The CDR3 spans 14 residues. Trimming shortened V by 0 bases and J by 4 bases, and 10 bases separated the two germline ends. Germline V gives CDR1 SGDLS, CDR2 YYNGEE. The CDR3 loop reads CASSVVGGGETQYF. The DNA of the CDR3 is TGTGCCAGCAGCGTAGTAGGGGGGGGAGAGACCCAGTACTTC.

This clone was counted once. The chain carries TRBV4-2 and TRBJ1-2, with a weak D call TRBD1 (6 bases). The CDR3 contains 15 residues. Trimming removed 1 base from V and 1 base from J, with 10 bases in between. Germline assignment: CDR1 LGHNA and CDR2 YNFKEQ. CDR3 loop: CASSQGDKGNYGYTF. The CDR3 nucleotides read TGTGCCAGCAGCCAAGGGGACAAAGGTAACTATGGCTACACCTTC.

This clone was seen a few times. The chain couples TRBV30 to TRBJ2-7; D not certain. This CDR3 spans 14 amino acids. Trimming cost V 2 bases and J 0 bases, with 11 bases left between them. Germline CDR1 reads GTSNPN; CDR2 reads SVGIG (reference sequence). CDR3 bases: TGTGCCTGGAGTTTCGGTCAAATCTCCTACGAGCAGTACTTC. Translated, it gives CAWSFGQISYEQYF.